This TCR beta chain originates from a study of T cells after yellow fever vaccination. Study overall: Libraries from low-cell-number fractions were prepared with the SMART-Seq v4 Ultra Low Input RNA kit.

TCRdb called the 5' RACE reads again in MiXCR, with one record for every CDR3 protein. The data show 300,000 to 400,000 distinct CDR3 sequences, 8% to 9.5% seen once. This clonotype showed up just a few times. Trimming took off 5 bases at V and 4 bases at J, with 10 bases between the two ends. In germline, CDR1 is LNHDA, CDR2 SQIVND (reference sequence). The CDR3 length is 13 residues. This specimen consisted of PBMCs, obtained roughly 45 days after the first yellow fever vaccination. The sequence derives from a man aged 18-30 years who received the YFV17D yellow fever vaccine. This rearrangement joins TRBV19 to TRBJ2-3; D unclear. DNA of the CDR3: TGTGCCAGTAGTTTAACACCCCCAGATACGCAGTATTTT. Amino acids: CASSLTPPDTQYF.